This TCR beta chain was found in a study of cytomegalovirus exposure and HLA in healthy donors. On this clone itself: Its antigen is undetermined.

Per germline, CDR1 SGHTA and CDR2 FQGNSA. The V segment lost 4 bases and the J segment 3 bases; nucleotides outside the gene matches: 9. The CDR3 consists of 16 residues. It was with 60 Vbeta and 13 Jbeta primers that the PCR ran. Assay used: immunoSEQ multiplex PCR; TCRdb lists only in-frame clones, some missing. The table lists about 170,000 clones, around 78% of them singletons. Study-level points and caveats: Whilst most TCR sequences proved rare, a subset of public TCRs occurred across many donors. About 90% or about 30% of the time was how often most TCR beta V segments were productive, according to an earlier analysis.

The source of this sequence is a woman in her twenties or thirties in good health and CMV-seropositive. The chain recombines TRBV7-2 with TRBJ2-7, with 10 bases that match TRBD2. Specimen: PBMCs. CDR3: CASSSASGTSVYEQYF. DNA of the CDR3: TGTGCCAGCAGCTCCGCTTCCGGGACTAGCGTCTACGAGCAGTACTTC.